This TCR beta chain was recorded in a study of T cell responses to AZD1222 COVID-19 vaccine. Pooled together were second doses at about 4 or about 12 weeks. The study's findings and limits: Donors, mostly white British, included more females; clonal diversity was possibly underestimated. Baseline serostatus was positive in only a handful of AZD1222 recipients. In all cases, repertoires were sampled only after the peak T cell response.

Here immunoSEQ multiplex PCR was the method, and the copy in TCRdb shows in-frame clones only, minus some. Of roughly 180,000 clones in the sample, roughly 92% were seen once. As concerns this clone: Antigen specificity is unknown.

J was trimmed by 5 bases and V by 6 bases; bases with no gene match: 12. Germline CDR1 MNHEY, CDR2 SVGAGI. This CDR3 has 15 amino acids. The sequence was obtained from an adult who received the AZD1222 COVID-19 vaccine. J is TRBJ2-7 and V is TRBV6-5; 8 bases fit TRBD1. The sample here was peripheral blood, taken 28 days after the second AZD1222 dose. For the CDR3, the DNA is TGTGCCAGCAGCGGGAGACAGGGGAAACTTAACGAGCAGTACTTC. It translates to CASSGRQGKLNEQYF.